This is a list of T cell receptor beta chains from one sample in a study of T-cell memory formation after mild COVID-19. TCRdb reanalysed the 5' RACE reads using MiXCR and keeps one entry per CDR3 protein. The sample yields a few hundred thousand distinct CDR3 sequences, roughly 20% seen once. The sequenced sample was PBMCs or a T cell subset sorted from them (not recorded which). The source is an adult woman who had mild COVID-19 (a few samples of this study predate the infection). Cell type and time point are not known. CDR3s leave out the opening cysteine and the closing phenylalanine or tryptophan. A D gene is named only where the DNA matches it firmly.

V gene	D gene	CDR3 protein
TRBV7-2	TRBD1	ASSLGQGAPRN
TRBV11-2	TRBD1	ASSPGQGGSVLYGYT
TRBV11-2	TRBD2	ASSSWREGANVLT
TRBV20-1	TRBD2	SAAGLEFYEQY
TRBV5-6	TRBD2	ASSLAGGEDEQF
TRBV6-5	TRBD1	ASSYSNPLRYRGTGELF
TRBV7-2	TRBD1	ASSLAGGANQPQH
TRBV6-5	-	ASRGQGGYNEQF
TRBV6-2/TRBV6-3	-	ASSRSKFYEQY
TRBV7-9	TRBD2	ASSLPVASGRYEQY
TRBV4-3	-	ASSHGLGSTDTQY
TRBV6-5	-	ASSYSRHGGYTGELF
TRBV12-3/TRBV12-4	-	ASTTGALRKQF
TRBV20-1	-	SARDRRQATDTQY
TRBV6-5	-	ASSYLPGGRSGANVLT
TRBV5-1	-	ASSLEAVYTEAF
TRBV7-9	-	ASSFGMRGDTQY
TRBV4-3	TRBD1	ASSHGQGSYEQY
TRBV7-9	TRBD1	ASSSDRVTSAGELF
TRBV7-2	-	ASSLAGLTNTEAF
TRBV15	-	ATSRDGRNSPLH
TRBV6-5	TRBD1	ASWDRGRSEQF
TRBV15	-	ATSSVEVDYEQY
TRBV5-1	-	ASSLEQGDTQY
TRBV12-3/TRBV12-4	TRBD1	ASSPVAGQGKNEQF
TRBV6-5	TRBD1	ASSRPGQGVNNEQF
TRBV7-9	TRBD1	ASSRTGGRYEQY
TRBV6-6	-	ASSSAWGGDVYGYT
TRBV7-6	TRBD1	ASRVQGGDTGELF
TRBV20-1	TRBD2	SARDPRIGTSGRTSSHEQY
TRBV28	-	ASSPGLNQPQH
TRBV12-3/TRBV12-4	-	ASSEIGANVLT
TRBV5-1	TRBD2	ASSVGSGTRSNEQF
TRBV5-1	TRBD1	ASSLSDRDYGYT
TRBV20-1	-	SARGLSSASTYEQY
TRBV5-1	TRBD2	ASTLPGGEETQY
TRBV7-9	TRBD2	ASLREGRQY
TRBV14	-	ARSLGGVNIQY
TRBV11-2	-	ASSLPARGEGSYEQY
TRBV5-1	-	ASGLGPNTEAF
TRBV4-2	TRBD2	ASSPRTSGVPVGNEQF
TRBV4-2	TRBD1	ASSPGDSVNGEQF
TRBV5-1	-	ASSLSVGETQY
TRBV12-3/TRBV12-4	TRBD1	ASSLSVLGQGEGYT
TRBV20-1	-	SAADGRGGEKLF
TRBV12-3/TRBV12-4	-	ASSFFWGRAQPQH
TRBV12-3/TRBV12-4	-	ASRGGRDTYQPQH
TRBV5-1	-	ASSLGGKSYNEQF
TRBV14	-	ASSPRGAKKTQY
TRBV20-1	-	SARDSRRDGVPQH
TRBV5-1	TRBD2	ASSPGTSGGVSETQY
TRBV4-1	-	ASSQPTKVDTEAF
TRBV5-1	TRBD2	ASSVVAGGLPDTQY
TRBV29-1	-	SVEDKRGYEQY
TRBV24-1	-	ATSDLPPKGTDNQPQH
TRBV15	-	ATSKTGQENYGYT
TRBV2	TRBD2	AIRGDSSTDTQY
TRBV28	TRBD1	ASSLGQGGSYEQY
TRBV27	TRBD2	ASSQAGGNTGELF